This TCR beta chain was documented in a study of control samples from healthy donors and cancer patients (TCRdb year 2020). The junction carries 7 bases between V and J, which are trimmed by 3 bases and 7 bases respectively. The CDR3, cysteine through phenylalanine, is 12 amino acids long. The sequence is cut down to CDR3 DNA, 36 bases in frame from base 1. CDR1 is given as SNHLY and CDR2 as FYNNEI, both from the germline V gene. In regard to this clone: Its recognized antigen is unknown. No base quality information exists; no much larger clone differs at one position.

The receptor library was made with the immunoSEQ multiplex PCR assay. The source is immuneACCESS, and TCRdb retained only in-frame sequences with V and J called. Part of the clones is not carried over; for the studies checked, unresolved V genes explain less than half of this, and the remainder is unexplained. The sample has some 150,000 clones on record, about nine tenths of them singletons. The ten largest clones take up 1.5% of the sample. Specimen: blood. The receptor chain draws on TRBV2 and TRBJ2-1, with TRBD1 perhaps the D gene, on 6 matching bases. This clonotype originated in a woman under 40 in good health. The DNA is as follows: TGTGCCAGCAGTGATGGACAGAATGAGCAGTTCTTC. It is translated as CASSDGQNEQFF.